This TCR beta chain is drawn from a study of blood T cell repertoires in COVID-19. As for the study in general: PBMCs, B-cell-depleted T cells, or T cells were the source of the cDNA or gDNA that made up the material.

Profiled with immunoSEQ multiplex PCR; TCRdb holds only in-frame clones, not every one. The sample has around 170,000 clones, 81% seen once. The trim removed 6 bases at V and 6 bases at J, leaving 3 bases unmatched. The CDR3 is made up of 13 amino acids. Germline CDR1 SGHNT, CDR2 YENEEA. This clone has only one observation. The sequence derives from a woman of 80 years or more with COVID-19, enrolled during active disease. Sequenced input: peripheral blood. This sequence joins TRBV11-3 and TRBJ2-7; 12 nucleotides match TRBD1. CDR3 sequence: CASRGTGGPEQYF. The CDR3 DNA reads TGTGCCAGCAGAGGGACAGGGGGCCCCGAGCAGTACTTC.